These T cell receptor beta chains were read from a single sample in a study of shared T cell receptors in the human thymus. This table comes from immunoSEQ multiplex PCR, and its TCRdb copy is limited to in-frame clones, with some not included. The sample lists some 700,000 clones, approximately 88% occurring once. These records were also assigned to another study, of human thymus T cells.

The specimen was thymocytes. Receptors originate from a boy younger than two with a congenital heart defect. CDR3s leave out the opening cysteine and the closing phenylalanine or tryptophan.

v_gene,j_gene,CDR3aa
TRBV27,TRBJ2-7,ASSFGEGTPSYEQY
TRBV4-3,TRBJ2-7,ASSHSSGTMSYEQY
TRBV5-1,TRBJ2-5,ASSLGHHKETQY
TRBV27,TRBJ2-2,ATTHLGGPSGELF
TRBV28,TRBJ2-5,ASRPGQARQETQY
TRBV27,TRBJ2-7,ASSLAGRAPSPHEQY
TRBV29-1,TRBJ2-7,SAELGTGSHEQY
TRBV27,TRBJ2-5,ASSLSDTDKQETQY
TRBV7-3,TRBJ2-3,ASSLEGGRAATDTQY
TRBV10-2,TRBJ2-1,ASSGEERFLGEQF
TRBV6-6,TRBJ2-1,ASSLDRASYNEQF
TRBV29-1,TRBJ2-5,SVATGGETQY
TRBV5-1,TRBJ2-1,ASSNRTSGSYNEQF
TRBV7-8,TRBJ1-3,ASPGLFGRSGNTIY
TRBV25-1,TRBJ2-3,ASRASTDTQY
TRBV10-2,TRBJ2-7,ASSDFEGGVYEQY
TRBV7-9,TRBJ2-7,ASSLVVVIAGGAPHEQY
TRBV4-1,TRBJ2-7,ASSQVSGRASEQY
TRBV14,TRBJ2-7,ASSQRGKDRGEQY
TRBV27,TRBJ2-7,ASSNNHPRGVGEQY
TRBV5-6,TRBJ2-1,ASSLDGSPGLETEQF
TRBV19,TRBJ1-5,ASRVETGDYSNQPQH
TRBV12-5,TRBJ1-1,ASGEQTGLSDTEAF
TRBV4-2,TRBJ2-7,ASSQISEPGPYEQY
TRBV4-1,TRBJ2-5,ASSQVPGGVRTQY
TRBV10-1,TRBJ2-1,ATDNEQF
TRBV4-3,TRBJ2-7,ASSQGTGGGETDYEQY
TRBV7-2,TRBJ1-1,ASSLRGRGRVGYTEAF
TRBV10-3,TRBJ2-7,AIRDTQYEQY
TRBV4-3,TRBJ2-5,ASSQGQGKETQY
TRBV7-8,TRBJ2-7,ASRGGWWDEQY
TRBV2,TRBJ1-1,ASSEEWDRGFYTEAF
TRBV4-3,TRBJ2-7,ASSQDPRGEQY
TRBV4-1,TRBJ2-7,ASSQDPSGPSSYEQY
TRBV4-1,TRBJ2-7,ASSQESGTGGHEQY
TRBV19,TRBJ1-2,ASTNTVYHGYT
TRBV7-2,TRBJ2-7,ASSLMGQYYEQY
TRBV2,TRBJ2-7,ASSPNGTYEQY
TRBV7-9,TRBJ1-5,ASSSTNRGSQPQH
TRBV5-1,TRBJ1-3,ASSLGARATGNTIY
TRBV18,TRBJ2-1,ASSPKGTGGWYNEQF
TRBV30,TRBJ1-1,AWRARRGGAILNTEAF
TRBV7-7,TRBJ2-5,ASSLVRQGRRGTKETQY
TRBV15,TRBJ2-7,ATSRVCPGDPSYEQY
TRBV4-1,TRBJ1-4,ASSQDAGAPNEKLF
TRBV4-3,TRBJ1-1,ASSHTGSTEAF
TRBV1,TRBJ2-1,TSSRYKREGPYNEQF
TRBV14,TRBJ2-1,ASSPRVAGGAFDYNEQF
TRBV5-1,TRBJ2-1,ASSSLAGGPRNEQF
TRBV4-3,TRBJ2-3,ASSQRSGRVLEDTQY
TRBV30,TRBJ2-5,AWSPQAGGYQETQY
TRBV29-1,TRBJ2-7,SVEDLDRAEQY
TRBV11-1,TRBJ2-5,ASSPSVTSGSETQY